This T cell receptor (beta chain) was recovered during a study of cytomegalovirus exposure and HLA in healthy donors (dated 2017 in TCRdb). For the wider study: An earlier analysis of some 620 of the donors reported about 280 Gb of sequence data and 117 million unique TCR beta sequences obtained from some 200 million T cells. Both class I and class II loci were covered by HLA typing, at four-digit resolution. In addition to the first cohort of about 650 subjects, a separate validation cohort of 120 different subjects was used. In a later genetic analysis, genome-wide SNP genotypes for about 60% of the 666 donors were used, and that subset was treated as a discovery cohort. The study used immunosequencing to profile the T cell repertoires of 600 to 850 subjects and linked those repertoires to cytomegalovirus serostatus. Typing coverage varied by locus: 629-630 donors for A, B, C, DRB1 and DQB1; approximately 500 for DQA1; about 590 for DPA1; 450 to 480 for DPB1. The study aimed to test whether signatures of past pathogen exposure could be identified by cataloging public T cell receptors. To study patterns of TCR occurrence, a later analysis re-analyzed previously published TCR beta repertoires from 666 donors and added high-resolution HLA genotyping. Of the 300 to 500 genotyped donors, roughly 80% were placed in the genetic ancestry cluster associated with self-reported Caucasian donors. High-throughput TCR immunosequencing, statistical association of individual TCRs with disease status, and machine learning were combined to predict cytomegalovirus infection status. An early release covering roughly 600 HLA-typed donors comprised approximately 300 gigabases of sequencing data and 85 million to 100 million unique TCR sequences. Among roughly 400 genotyped donors of the cohort, an average of approximately 250,000 unique TCR beta nucleotide sequences were sequenced per donor, roughly a sixth of them non-productive. In the later analysis, no new phenotypic data were used to find candidate immune exposures; instead, reliance was placed on TCR beta sequences and their occurrence across donors. A handful of DR-DQ haplotypes were handled as single units for association and clustering because linkage in the cohort was strong. Donor age, sex, ethnicity and CMV serostatus were compiled together with the repertoire data. To decide whether each TCR beta V gene segment behaved as functional or pseudogenic, an earlier analysis of 587 of the donors relied on high-throughput TCR beta sequencing. All discovery cohort repertoires had been generated using a single sequencing platform. Summary of the overall study and its limitations: It was suggested by the authors that the approach could potentially be generalized to other disease states and immunological phenotypes. Broadly in line with IMGT annotations, most TCR beta V segments showed up in productive rearrangements about 90% or about 30% of the time in an earlier analysis of 450 to 750 of the donors. Some 15 rarely observed V segments, including chromosome 9 orphons, were excluded from the earlier analysis of just under 600 of the donors because counts were too low. This cohort had only TCR beta chains sequenced, and the lack of alpha or paired-chain data limited which features could be detected. CMV serostatus was the only immune exposure information available for the cohort. Linkage disequilibrium might explain the correlated functional status among segregating V segments, but an unknown experimental factor could not be excluded. A total of 150 to 200 TCR beta chains were listed by the study as associated with cytomegalovirus. Most TCR sequences were seen in very few donors, while some public TCRs were found in many individuals. A cluster of highly shared sequence variants was judged likely to represent a technical artifact of the sequencing pipeline. In a later genetic analysis, a missense DCLRE1C variant was associated with V-gene and J-gene trimming of TCR beta chains, and the association was replicated in an independent cohort. Strong co-occurrence of HLA alleles, especially DR and DQ, made assigning TCR associations to individual alleles difficult. A further reported finding was that TCR beta sequences accurately predicted the HLA-A and HLA-B alleles for most subjects in the first cohort. The 87-base-pair reads could not distinguish some IMGT-functional V segments, including TRBV6-2 and TRBV6-3, so those segments were excluded. A later analysis associated about 18,000 TCR beta sequences with specific HLA alleles at a false discovery rate of 0.05. According to a later analysis, parvovirus B19, influenza, CMV and Epstein-Barr virus appeared linked to several top co-occurrence clusters. A later analysis found that most CMV-associated TCR beta chains appeared HLA-restricted, with HLA associations seemingly driven largely by CMV exposure. Roughly uniform sequencing depth across donors was assumed in presence/absence analyses, although this assumption may not hold. Because some donors lacked HLA typing at each locus, the association tests relied only on the typed subset. In a later analysis, the rate of TCR association differed among HLA loci, with DRB1 alleles having the most associated TCRs and HLA-C alleles having the fewest. According to a later genetic analysis, donors in an Asian-associated ancestry cluster had fewer N-insertions in productive TCRs than the approximately 700-donor mean. A later analysis found that HLA-associated TCR beta chains were more clonally expanded and had lower generation probabilities than equally common non-associated chains. In vitro tests confirmed that a few of the cytomegalovirus-associated TCR beta chains recognize cytomegalovirus antigens. The classifier was reported to diagnose cytomegalovirus status with high specificity and sensitivity in both the original cohort and the validation cohort.

As for this clone: The antigen it binds to is not known. Per-nucleotide qualities are absent, and no much larger clonotype sits a single base away.

The junction carries 10 bases between V and J, which are trimmed by 10 bases and 0 bases respectively. Inclusive of the bounding cysteine and phenylalanine, the CDR3 is 13 residues long. Just CDR3 DNA is preserved here, 39 bases in frame from base 1. Based on the germline V gene (reference sequence), the CDR1 and CDR2 sequences are SEHNR and FQNEAQ. The cohort consisted of 666 healthy bone marrow donors. All cohort members were sampled while nominally healthy, although unrecorded immune exposures were likely present. The donor tested CMV seropositive, placing the donor among the 289 seropositive members of the cohort. Every donor gave a peripheral blood sample, and the peripheral blood mononuclear cells from that sample were used for TCR beta sequencing. Genomic DNA was extracted from the blood cell samples with the Qiagen DNeasy Blood Extraction Kit. Library preparation used the immunoSEQ multiplex PCR assay. For the multiplex PCR, a mixture combining 60 forward primers for TCR Vbeta segments and 13 reverse primers for TCR Jbeta segments was used. The CDR3 region of rearranged TCR beta genes was amplified from genomic DNA with a multiplex PCR assay. The amplified TCR beta libraries were sequenced on the Illumina HiSeq System as 87-base-pair reads. Concerning the study's data processing: A later analysis tallied some 79 million unique TCR beta chains across the 666 repertoires, and around 10 million of those chains were shared by two or more donors. Raw reads were error-corrected and collapsed into unique sequences with a nearest-neighbor algorithm that merged closely related sequences to remove PCR and sequencing errors. V, D and J gene segments were assigned by aligning CDR3 sequences to IMGT reference sequences. For a sequence to be retained, a match of at least six nucleotides to both a V gene segment and a J gene segment was required. Rearrangements were classified as productive when the CDR3 lacked stop codons and remained in frame with V and J, and all other rearrangements were classified as non-productive. Following IMGT convention, CDR3 was defined as the stretch from the second conserved V-encoded cysteine up to the conserved J-encoded phenylalanine. The earlier analysis of a few hundred of the donors excluded sequences that lacked an unambiguous match to a single V gene segment. In an earlier analysis of approximately 500 of the donors, a V segment was called functional when productive rearrangements were above 56.7%, and segregating when the standard deviation between donors exceeded 5%. A statistical classification framework was built to diagnose cytomegalovirus status from the catalog of TCR beta chain sequences. V and J gene assignment, in a later analysis, came from comparing TCR nucleotide sequences with IMGT/GENE-DB human TR gene sequences. The TCRdist pipeline was used in a later analysis to assign CDR3 sequences and most-parsimonious VDJ recombination scenarios. In a later analysis, each TCR beta chain was defined by its CDR3 amino acid sequence together with its V-gene family, and reads without a unique V-gene family were excluded. As a way to deal with suspected cross-contamination and a sequencing artifact, a later analysis dropped 500 to 700 nucleotide sequences that were highly shared and had low generation probability. A later analysis calculated a clonal expansion index for each public chain from normalized within-repertoire ranks of inferred template counts. Generation probabilities in a later analysis came from a VDJ recombination model fitted to out-of-frame rearrangements, and those results were checked against IGoR. A later analysis scored TCR-TCR, TCR-HLA and TCR-CMV co-occurrence with hypergeometric tests, applying a repertoire-size bias correction to TCR pairs. To estimate false discovery rates, a later analysis permuted the HLA or CMV assignments 20 times. In a later analysis, co-occurring TCRs were grouped with DBSCAN, and TCRdist sequence similarity was added when clustering was performed within HLA-allele-positive subsets. For co-occurrence clustering, repertoires with fewer than 30,000 or more than 120,000 public chains were excluded, along with five or six repertoires with anomalous nucleotide sharing. TCRdb holds this immuneACCESS table with in-frame rearrangements only. Some clones are missing; in checked studies, unresolved V genes explain under half, and the rest has no known cause. V, J and clone size reflect that table, while D and trimming were determined from the DNA. The sample table records over 70,000 clones; around 80% of these occur just once. In total, the top ten clones hold around 2.5% of the sample.

Here the chain combines TRBV7-9 and TRBJ1-3; TRBD1 might be the D gene, on 6 matching bases. Sequencing input: PBMCs. This receptor was identified in a male donor in good health and CMV-seropositive. The nucleotide sequence is given as TGTGCCACAACAGGGTCCTCTGGAAACACCATATATTTT. It translates to CATTGSSGNTIYF.